The 27 T cell receptor beta chains below come from one sample, sequenced in a study of CD8 T cells in Susac syndrome. Random-hexamer reverse transcription was applied to about 0.5 to 1 ug RNA. One entry per CDR3 protein results from TCRdb running MiXCR on the immunoSEQ multiplex PCR reads. The sample lists about 300,000 distinct CDR3 sequences, roughly 85% seen once, with 0.21% in the top ten. The sequencing sample was made of CD8+ T cells from PBMCs. Source of these receptors: a human donor with multiple sclerosis.

The rearrangement links TRBV28 to TRBJ1-4; a weak D match, TRBD1 (5 bases). This CDR3 is built from 15 residues. Germline-derived CDR1 and CDR2 are MDHEN and SYDVKM. Trimming shortened V by 3 bases and J by 6 bases, and 14 bases separated the two germline ends. This chain's CDR3 is CASSFFKQEDEKLFF. The CDR3, as DNA: TGTGCCAGCAGTTTCTTTAAACAGGAGGATGAAAAACTGTTTTTT.

The chain links TRBV4-3 to TRBJ1-1; a weak D match, TRBD1 (5 bases). This CDR3 has 12 residues. Germline values: CDR1 LGHNA, CDR2 YSLEER. With 1 base removed from V and 7 bases from J, the gap between germline ends came to 7 bases. This CDR3 reads CASSQVRGEAFF. The CDR3 DNA reads TGCGCCAGCAGCCAAGTGAGGGGTGAAGCTTTCTTT.

The V call is TRBV9, the J call TRBJ1-2; TRBD1 aligns across 8 bases. After removal of 3 bases from V and 6 bases from J, the junction contained 7 bases not matched to a gene. CDR3 length: 14 residues. The germline V gene has CDR1 SGDLS and CDR2 YYNGEE. CDR3 loop: CASSAIQGADGYTF. The CDR3, as DNA: TGTGCCAGCAGCGCGATTCAGGGGGCGGATGGCTACACCTTC.

The chain uses TRBV19 and TRBJ2-1; 7 bases are shared with TRBD2. The germline CDR1 and CDR2 sequences are LNHDA and SQIVND (reference sequence). The trim removed 3 bases at V and 0 bases at J, leaving 8 bases unmatched. This CDR3 is built from 17 residues. CDR3: CASSIMGGLDSYNEQFF. The CDR3 bases are TGTGCCAGTAGTATTATGGGGGGGTTGGACTCCTACAATGAGCAGTTCTTC.

This clonotype was picked up a small number of times. V and J are TRBV9 and TRBJ1-2; D may be TRBD1 (5 bases). CDR3 length: 14 amino acids. V was shortened by 0 bases and J by 4 bases, with 10 bases between the two germline ends. The V gene's germline CDR1 is SGDLS and CDR2 YYNGEE. The CDR3 sequence: CASSVEGAGYGYTF. The CDR3 coding sequence is TGTGCCAGCAGCGTAGAAGGGGCTGGCTATGGCTACACCTTC.

This chain uses TRBV9 with TRBJ2-2, with TRBD2 matching 8 bases. There are 15 residues in the CDR3. Germline trimming cut 0 bases from V and 6 bases from J; bases unmatched to any gene: 4. CDR1 is SGDLS and CDR2 is YYNGEE in the germline V gene. CDR3 amino acids: CASSVGGRHAGELFF. CDR3 bases: TGTGCCAGCAGCGTAGGCGGGAGGCACGCCGGGGAGCTGTTTTTT.

The chain's CDR3 is CASSYSRDYSYYEQYF. CDR3 nucleotides: TGTGCCAGCAGTTATTCTCGAGACTATTCGTACTACGAGCAGTACTTC. V usage is TRBV6-2 or TRBV6-3 and J usage is TRBJ2-7; tentatively, D is TRBD2 (5 bases). Trimming took 3 bases from V and 3 from J, leaving 18 bases between them. CDR1 is MNHEY, CDR2 SVGEGT, per germline. This CDR3 is 16 amino acids long.

The chain carries TRBV20-1 and TRBJ1-5; D is perhaps TRBD1 (5 bases). The germline gives CDR1 DFQATT, CDR2 SNEGSKA (reference sequence). The V and J ends lost 6 bases and 0 bases respectively, with 24 bases between them. The CDR3 is 18 residues long. CDR3 bases: TGCAGTGCCGACATCTTATCCATCCGGGACCTTAGCAATCAGCCCCAGCATTTT. Translating gives CSADILSIRDLSNQPQHF.

The rearrangement links TRBV30 to TRBJ2-1; a weak D match, TRBD2 (5 bases). The CDR3 consists of 14 residues. Germline assignment: CDR1 GTSNPN and CDR2 SVGIG (reference sequence). V shed 4 bases and J shed 4 bases, with 14 bases lying between them. The CDR3 protein is CAWNLGAEYNEQFF. CDR3 DNA sequence: TGTGCCTGGAACCTAGGAGCGGAGTACAATGAGCAGTTCTTC.

The CDR3 sequence is CASSYSWSGIFTDTQYF. The CDR3 coding sequence is TGTGCCAGCAGTTACTCGTGGAGCGGGATTTTCACAGATACGCAGTATTTT. The chain uses TRBV6-5 and TRBJ2-3; 7 positions match TRBD2. The CDR3 spans 17 residues. V shed 0 bases, J shed 2 bases, and the junction held 8 bases outside the gene matches. Germline V gene lookup returns CDR1 MNHEY and CDR2 SVGAGI.

J is TRBJ1-1 and V is TRBV5-4; possibly TRBD1 for D (5 bases). Germline loops: CDR1 SGHNT, CDR2 YYREEE (reference sequence). Trimming took 3 bases from V and 3 from J, leaving 12 bases between them. This CDR3 is 14 amino acids long. The CDR3 spells CASSWVLGDTEAFF. In DNA form, the CDR3 reads TGTGCCAGCAGCTGGGTCTTGGGGGACACTGAAGCTTTCTTT.

The gene calls are TRBV29-1 and TRBJ2-1; 10 bases align to TRBD2. Germline-derived CDR1 and CDR2 are SQVTM and ANQGSEA. The trim removed 7 bases at V and 4 bases at J, leaving 10 bases unmatched. The CDR3 consists of 15 residues. CDR3 in DNA: TGCAGCGCTAATTTAGGACTAGCGGTATACAATGAGCAGTTCTTC. It codes for CSANLGLAVYNEQFF.

The rearrangement links TRBV7-2 to TRBJ2-2, with D tentatively TRBD2 (5 bases). Germline V lookup: CDR1 SGHTA, CDR2 FQGNSA. This CDR3 contains 16 residues. The V gene lost 3 bases and the J gene lost 4 bases, with 15 bases spanning the gap. CDR3 region: CASSFWTSPGTGELFF. The CDR3 nucleotides read TGTGCCAGCAGCTTTTGGACTTCCCCCGGCACCGGGGAGCTGTTTTTT.

This chain connects TRBV12-3 or TRBV12-4 to TRBJ1-2, with 12 bases identical to TRBD1. The V segment lost 6 bases and the J segment 8 bases; nucleotides outside the gene matches: 7. The CDR3 sequence is 14 residues long. The CDR3 sequence: CASSRGQGAMGYTF. DNA for the CDR3: TGTGCCAGCAGCCGGGGACAGGGGGCGATGGGCTACACCTTC.

The chain links TRBV9 to TRBJ2-2; D uncertain. The CDR3 loop spans 13 amino acids. V lost 6 bases, J lost 3 bases, and 9 bases lay in between. Germline assignment: CDR1 SGDLS and CDR2 YYNGEE. CDR3 bases: TGTGCCAGCACCCATTGGGACACCGGGGAGCTGTTTTTT. Translated, it gives CASTHWDTGELFF.

This clonotype was recorded once. The chain combines TRBV7-2 with TRBJ2-7; 9 bases agree with TRBD1. Looked up from germline, CDR1 is SGHTA and CDR2 is FQGNSA. This CDR3 has 16 amino acids. With V trimmed by 5 bases and J by 3 bases, 11 bases remained unmatched. The CDR3 is CASSLEGQGPFYEQYF. The CDR3, as DNA: TGTGCCAGCAGCCTAGAAGGACAGGGGCCGTTCTACGAGCAGTACTTC.

The chain has TRBV4-3 and TRBJ2-1; TRBD1 might be the D (6 bases). Germline V CDR1 and CDR2: LGHNA, YSLEER. This CDR3 contains 16 residues. Trimming cost V 4 bases and J 2 bases, with 15 bases left between them. The CDR3 spells CASSRILGGPYNEQFF. The CDR3 DNA follows: TGCGCCAGCAGCCGAATATTAGGGGGTCCCTACAATGAGCAGTTCTTC.

DNA of the CDR3: TGTGCCAGCAGTCGTCAGCGGAGTACAGATACGCAGTATTTT. This encodes CASSRQRSTDTQYF. The V call is TRBV12-3 or TRBV12-4, the J call TRBJ2-3, with a possible D match to TRBD2 (5 bases). This CDR3 is built from 14 residues. V was cut by 5 bases and J by 3 bases, with 12 bases left in between.

The chain couples TRBV28 to TRBJ2-1, with TRBD1 identical over 8 bases. The CDR3 has 15 amino acids. CDR1 and CDR2 from the germline V gene are MDHEN and SYDVKM. Trimming removed 2 bases from V and 8 bases from J; junction bases left unmatched: 8. CDR3 nucleotides: TGTGCCAGCAGTTTACCAGGGGGCGAAATCTATGAGCAGTTCTTC. This sequence encodes CASSLPGGEIYEQFF. Drawing the rest from reference TRBV28 and TRBJ2-1, the complete variable domain is DVKVTQSSRYLVKRTGEKVFLECVQDMDHENMFWYRQDPGLGLRLIYFSYDVKMKEKGDIPEGYSVSREKKERFSLILESASTNQTSMYLCASSLPGGEIYEQFFGPGTRLTVL.

The J gene is TRBJ1-2, the V gene TRBV28; possible D gene TRBD1, 5 bases. V was clipped by 3 bases and J by 0 bases, with 8 bases between them. CDR1 is MDHEN and CDR2 is SYDVKM in the germline V gene. The CDR3 length is 14 residues. The CDR3 here is CASSLWGANYGYTF. In nucleotides, the CDR3 is TGTGCCAGCAGTTTGTGGGGCGCTAACTATGGCTACACCTTC.

The V call is TRBV6-5, the J call TRBJ2-1; the match to TRBD2 covers 9 bases. The CDR3 runs to 17 residues. Losses at the gene ends were 0 bases for V and 3 bases for J; bases not matched to a gene: 6. The germline gives CDR1 MNHEY, CDR2 SVGAGI. DNA for the CDR3: TGTGCCAGCAGTTACTCCCCTTTGCGGGAGGGCTACAATGAGCAGTTCTTC. Amino acids: CASSYSPLREGYNEQFF.

This clonotype has only a few counts. CDR3 region: CSVESGQGANEQYF. The CDR3 DNA sequence: TGCAGCGTTGAATCGGGACAGGGGGCAAACGAGCAGTACTTC. The chain combines TRBV29-1 with TRBJ2-7, with 12 bases identical to TRBD1. Germline trimming cut 2 bases from V and 5 bases from J; bases unmatched to any gene: 4. This CDR3 has 14 amino acids. CDR1 and CDR2 (germline): SQVTM, ANQGSEA.

The chain has TRBV12-3 or TRBV12-4 and TRBJ1-4; D is unresolved. The V gene lost 4 bases and the J gene lost 4 bases, with 7 bases spanning the gap. This CDR3 has 13 amino acids. The CDR3 protein is CASSSIGNEKLFF. The CDR3 nucleotides read TGTGCCAGCAGTTCCATTGGTAATGAAAAACTGTTTTTT.

This clonotype has just one count. This CDR3 fails to terminate in the conserved phenylalanine or tryptophan, so it likely reflects a read error. The V and J genes are TRBV9 and TRBJ1-2; possibly TRBD1 for D (6 bases). Per germline, CDR1 SGDLS and CDR2 YYNGEE. V was pared by 0 bases and J by 7 bases, with 19 bases between. CDR3 size: 16 residues. CDR3 nucleotide sequence: TGTGCCAGCAGCGTAGACCCTGAGGGGGGTCCGGTTGGCTACACCCTC. It translates to CASSVDPEGGPVGYTL.

The chain recombines TRBV2 with TRBJ2-7; 7 bases align to TRBD1. This CDR3 has 12 amino acids. J lost 0 bases, V lost 11 bases, and 4 bases had no gene match. Germline V CDR1 and CDR2: SNHLY, FYNNEI. CDR3: CALQGTSYEQYF. DNA for the CDR3: TGTGCCTTACAGGGGACCTCCTACGAGCAGTACTTC. The full variable domain, with the rest looked up from reference TRBV2 and TRBJ2-7, is EPEVTQTPSHQVTQMGQEVILRCVPISNHLYFYWYRQILGQKVEFLVSFYNNEISEKSEIFDDQFSVERPDGSNFTLKIRSTKLEDSAMYFCALQGTSYEQYFGPGTRLTVT.

The V call is TRBV10-3, the J call TRBJ2-2; 7 bases map to TRBD2. From germline, CDR1 is ENHRY and CDR2 SYGVKD. The ends lost 4 bases at V and 0 bases at J; junction bases unmatched: 5. The length of the CDR3 is 16 residues. In nucleotides, the CDR3 is TGTGCCATCAGTGGACTAGCCGCGGCGAACACCGGGGAGCTGTTTTTT. Protein: CAISGLAAANTGELFF.

V is TRBV15 and J is TRBJ2-5; TRBD2 is a possible D gene (5 bases). Looked up from germline, CDR1 is LNHNV and CDR2 is YYDKDF (reference sequence). V lost 4 bases and J lost 1, with 16 bases in between. CDR3 length equals 16 residues. The CDR3 nucleotides are TGTGCCACCAGCACAAAACCAAGGGAGATCCAAGAGACCCAGTACTTC. Amino acid sequence: CATSTKPREIQETQYF.